This entry features one T cell receptor beta chain sequence. The data belong to a study of chemoradiotherapy in HPV16-positive cancers. TCRdb's copy holds only in-frame clones and misses some; the assay was immunoSEQ multiplex PCR. The table includes nearly 5,000 clones, around 95% detected once. Trimming cost V 4 bases and J 2 bases; bases outside gene matches: 3. Germline CDR1 GTSNPN, CDR2 SVGIG (reference sequence). The CDR3 extends over 16 amino acids. V usage is TRBV30 and J usage is TRBJ2-6; 12 positions match TRBD2. The receptor's source is a human donor with HPV-associated anogenital cancer. The material was tumor tissue, obtained from a patient who underwent chemoradiotherapy. The chain's CDR3 is CAWTRLAGAGANVLTF. CDR3 nucleotides: TGTGCCTGGACACGACTAGCGGGAGCTGGGGCCAACGTCCTGACTTTC.